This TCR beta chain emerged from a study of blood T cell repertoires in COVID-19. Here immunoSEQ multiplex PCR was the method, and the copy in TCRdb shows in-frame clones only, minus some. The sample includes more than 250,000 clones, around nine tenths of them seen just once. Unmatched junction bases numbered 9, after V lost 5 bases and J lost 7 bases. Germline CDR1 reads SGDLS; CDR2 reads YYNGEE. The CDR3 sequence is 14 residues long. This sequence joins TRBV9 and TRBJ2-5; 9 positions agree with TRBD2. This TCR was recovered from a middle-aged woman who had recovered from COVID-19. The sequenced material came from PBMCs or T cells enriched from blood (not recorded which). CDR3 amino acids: CASSISGSRGTQYF. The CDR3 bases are TGTGCCAGCAGTATTAGCGGGAGCAGAGGGACCCAGTACTTC.